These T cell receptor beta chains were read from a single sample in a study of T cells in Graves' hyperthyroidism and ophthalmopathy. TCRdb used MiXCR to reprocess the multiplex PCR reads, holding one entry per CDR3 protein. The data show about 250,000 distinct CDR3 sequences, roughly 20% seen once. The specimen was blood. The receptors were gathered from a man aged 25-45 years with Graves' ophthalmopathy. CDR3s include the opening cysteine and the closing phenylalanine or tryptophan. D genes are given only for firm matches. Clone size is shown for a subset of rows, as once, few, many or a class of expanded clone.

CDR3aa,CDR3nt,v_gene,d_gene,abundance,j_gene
CASSSPGLRETQYF,TGTGCCAGCAGTTCCCCGGGTCTCCGAGAGACCCAGTACTTC,TRBV28,-,few,TRBJ2-5
CAISEGQGKSPLHF,TGTGCCATCAGTGAAGGCCAGGGAAAATCACCCCTCCACTTT,TRBV10-3,-,-,TRBJ1-6
CASSVSGGGRYGYTF,TGTGCCAGCAGCGTTAGTGGCGGGGGGAGGTATGGCTACACCTTC,TRBV11-2,-,-,TRBJ1-2
CASRPGQGSGRALAGELFF,TGTGCCAGCAGGCCGGGACAGGGGAGCGGGAGGGCCCTCGCCGGGGAGCTGTTTTTT,TRBV7-8,-,few,TRBJ2-2
CSAQPGLAVEETQYF,TGCAGTGCGCAGCCGGGACTAGCGGTTGAAGAGACCCAGTACTTC,TRBV20-1,TRBD2,once,TRBJ2-5
CATKTSGLFNEQFF,TGTGCCACCAAAACTAGCGGCCTTTTTAATGAGCAGTTCTTC,TRBV15,TRBD2,few,TRBJ2-1
CASSQESTGRGYTF,TGCGCCAGCAGCCAAGAAAGCACAGGTCGTGGCTACACCTTC,TRBV4-1,-,-,TRBJ1-2
CASRPVVNYGYTF,TGCGCCAGCAGGCCCGTAGTTAACTATGGCTACACCTTC,TRBV5-1,-,-,TRBJ1-2
CASSFTTGNYGYTF,TGTGCCAGCAGCTTTACGACAGGGAACTATGGCTACACCTTC,TRBV7-9,TRBD1,few,TRBJ1-2
CASRSGTGGLGYTF,TGCGCCAGCAGATCCGGGACAGGGGGCTTAGGCTACACCTTC,TRBV5-1,TRBD1,-,TRBJ1-2
CASSLLGADPWEQYF,TGTGCCAGCAGTTTACTAGGAGCGGATCCCTGGGAGCAGTACTTC,TRBV27,-,-,TRBJ2-7
CASSGSRQGSRQETQYF,TGTGCCAGCAGCGGTTCCAGACAGGGGTCAAGGCAAGAGACCCAGTACTTC,TRBV9,TRBD1,-,TRBJ2-5
CASSPSNRAEQYF,TGTGCCAGCAGTCCCTCCAACAGGGCCGAGCAGTACTTC,TRBV12-3/TRBV12-4,-,-,TRBJ2-7
CASSPDRSSPRRELFF,TGTGCCAGCTCACCCGACAGATCAAGCCCACGCCGGGAGCTGTTTTTT,TRBV18,-,-,TRBJ2-2
CASSTTSGQETQYF,TGTGCCAGCAGCACCACTAGCGGACAAGAGACCCAGTACTTC,TRBV12-3/TRBV12-4,TRBD2,many,TRBJ2-5
CASSLVGALSGYTF,TGTGCCAGCAGCTTGGTAGGGGCTTTAAGTGGCTACACCTTC,TRBV5-1,-,-,TRBJ1-2
CASSQLTGQKEQYF,TGTGCCAGCAGCCAATTAACGGGGCAGAAAGAGCAGTACTTC,TRBV3-1,-,-,TRBJ2-7
CASSSTGGGRGNYGYTF,TGTGCCAGCAGTTCAACCGGGGGGGGGAGGGGGAACTATGGCTACACCTTC,TRBV6-5,-,-,TRBJ1-2
CAISELVEQFF,TGTGCCATCAGTGAGCTGGTCGAGCAGTTCTTC,TRBV10-3,-,few,TRBJ2-1
CASSPLAGGLDEQFF,TGTGCCAGCAGTCCACTAGCGGGAGGGCTTGATGAGCAGTTCTTC,TRBV27,TRBD2,few,TRBJ2-1
CSARWGGRDTQYF,TGCAGTGCTAGATGGGGGGGCAGGGATACGCAGTATTTT,TRBV20-1,-,once,TRBJ2-3
CASRAGLAGSTDTQYF,TGTGCCAGCAGGGCAGGACTAGCGGGGAGCACAGATACGCAGTATTTT,TRBV2,TRBD2,many,TRBJ2-3
CASSLATRGQSSYNEQFF,TGCGCCAGCAGCTTGGCGACAAGGGGCCAGAGCTCCTACAATGAGCAGTTCTTC,TRBV5-1,-,few,TRBJ2-1
CASSPWTSGPERVNEQYF,TGTGCCAGCAGCCCGTGGACTAGCGGGCCAGAACGGGTAAACGAGCAGTACTTC,TRBV13,TRBD2,-,TRBJ2-7
CASIRDRDTEAFF,TGTGCCAGCATCCGGGACAGGGACACTGAAGCTTTCTTT,TRBV28,TRBD1,-,TRBJ1-1
CASSQSTSSTDTQYF,TGTGCCAGCAGCCAATCGACTAGCAGCACAGATACGCAGTATTTT,TRBV7-8,TRBD2,many,TRBJ2-3
CASSFPRTPSTDTQYF,TGTGCCAGCAGCTTCCCTAGGACCCCTAGCACAGATACGCAGTATTTT,TRBV7-9,-,-,TRBJ2-3
CASSLVAGHNEQFF,TGTGCCAGCAGCTTAGTGGCGGGACACAATGAGCAGTTCTTC,TRBV11-1,-,once,TRBJ2-1
CASSTRLAGLRYEQYF,TGTGCCAGCAGTACCAGACTAGCGGGACTCCGCTACGAGCAGTACTTC,TRBV12-3/TRBV12-4,TRBD2,many,TRBJ2-7
CASRLAGVTYTQYF,TGTGCCAGCAGGCTAGCGGGGGTCACTTATACGCAGTATTTT,TRBV12-3/TRBV12-4,TRBD2,-,TRBJ2-3
CASRGELAGVYEQYF,TGTGCCAGTAGGGGGGAACTAGCGGGAGTCTACGAGCAGTACTTC,TRBV19,TRBD2,once,TRBJ2-7
CASSYSGGRTEAFF,TGTGCCAGCAGTTACTCAGGGGGGAGGACTGAAGCTTTCTTT,TRBV6-2/TRBV6-3,-,-,TRBJ1-1
CASSIDLRPMNTEAFF,TGTGCCAGTAGTATAGATCTTAGGCCCATGAACACTGAAGCTTTCTTT,TRBV19,-,many,TRBJ1-1
CASSLSNRGPYEQYF,TGTGCCAGCAGTTTGAGTAATCGTGGCCCCTACGAGCAGTACTTC,TRBV2,-,few,TRBJ2-7
CASSVGDTGELFF,TGTGCCAGCAGCGTAGGGGACACCGGGGAGCTGTTTTTT,TRBV9,-,few,TRBJ2-2
CASRPTGNTDTQYF,TGTGCCAGCAGACCGACAGGAAACACAGATACGCAGTATTTT,TRBV6-1,-,many,TRBJ2-3
CASSQGRISGNTIYF,TGTGCCAGCAGCCAAGGACGGATATCTGGAAACACCATATATTTT,TRBV3-1,-,-,TRBJ1-3
CASSKSGRGNQETQYF,TGTGCCAGCTCAAAAAGCGGCAGGGGAAACCAAGAGACCCAGTACTTC,TRBV14,-,-,TRBJ2-5
CATSRPSGGYEQYF,TGTGCCACCAGCAGACCTTCAGGTGGCTACGAGCAGTACTTC,TRBV15,-,few,TRBJ2-7
CATSDFRDSPYNEQFF,TGTGCCACCAGTGATTTCCGGGACAGTCCCTACAATGAGCAGTTCTTC,TRBV24-1,TRBD1,-,TRBJ2-1
CASSYGTASNEKLFF,TGTGCCAGCTCATACGGGACAGCCTCTAATGAAAAACTGTTTTTT,TRBV18,TRBD1,-,TRBJ1-4
CASSQRYEQFF,TGTGCCAGCAGCCAACGGTATGAGCAGTTCTTC,TRBV12-3/TRBV12-4,-,-,TRBJ2-1
CASRQGSNIQYF,TGTGCCAGCAGACAGGGGTCAAACATTCAGTACTTC,TRBV2,TRBD1,few,TRBJ2-4
CASTLRGLNTGELFF,TGTGCCAGCACTCTCCGGGGACTAAACACCGGGGAGCTGTTTTTT,TRBV6-1,TRBD2,-,TRBJ2-2
CASSLAGVQETQYF,TGTGCCAGCAGTTTGGCGGGAGTACAAGAGACCCAGTACTTC,TRBV12-3/TRBV12-4,TRBD2,many,TRBJ2-5
CASRPSGANVLTF,TGTGCCAGCAGACCTTCTGGGGCCAACGTCCTGACTTTC,TRBV6-2/TRBV6-3,-,many,TRBJ2-6
CASTRGGSTGELFF,TGTGCCAGTACTAGAGGGGGTAGCACCGGGGAGCTGTTTTTT,TRBV27,-,many,TRBJ2-2
CASSPKSTEAFF,TGTGCCAGCAGTCCGAAATCGACTGAAGCTTTCTTT,TRBV11-2,-,many,TRBJ1-1
CSARGTNPLEQYF,TGCAGTGCTAGAGGGACCAACCCTCTCGAGCAGTACTTC,TRBV20-1,-,many,TRBJ2-7
CASKKAGRDTGELFF,TGTGCCAGCAAGAAGGCGGGACGAGACACCGGGGAGCTGTTTTTT,TRBV2,-,-,TRBJ2-2
CASSPMLEANYGYTF,TGTGCCAGCTCACCAATGCTGGAAGCTAACTATGGCTACACCTTC,TRBV18,-,many,TRBJ1-2
CASSPGTSGTTYNEQFF,TGTGCCAGCAGCCCCGGGACTAGCGGAACAACCTACAATGAGCAGTTCTTC,TRBV11-3,TRBD2,many,TRBJ2-1
CASSLSGQGVETQYF,TGCGCCAGCAGCCTGTCGGGACAGGGAGTGGAGACCCAGTACTTC,TRBV5-1,TRBD1,-,TRBJ2-5
CASSYGEGYEAFF,TGTGCCAGCAGTTACGGGGAGGGATACGAAGCTTTCTTT,TRBV6-2/TRBV6-3,-,-,TRBJ1-1
CASSFVLAGNTIYF,TGTGCCAGCAGTTTTGTCTTGGCTGGAAACACCATATATTTT,TRBV28,-,-,TRBJ1-3
CASSHRDRAYEQYF,TGTGCCAGCAGCCACCGGGACAGGGCCTACGAGCAGTACTTC,TRBV13,TRBD1,few,TRBJ2-7
CASTPLRNRQGGNQPQHF,TGTGCCAGCACCCCTCTAAGGAACCGACAGGGCGGAAATCAGCCCCAGCATTTT,TRBV28,TRBD1,-,TRBJ1-5
CASSLALGGVRDTEAFF,TGCGCCAGCAGCTTGGCCCTGGGGGGCGTTAGGGACACTGAAGCTTTCTTT,TRBV5-1,-,-,TRBJ1-1